This TCR beta chain was recorded in a study of monozygotic twins with inflammatory bowel disease. A 6-nucleotide sample barcode was carried by the UMIs, which template switching added. Each CDR3 protein gets one entry in TCRdb, which reprocessed the 5' RACE reads and gives no DNA. Its listing shows a few hundred thousand distinct CDR3 sequences. The CDR3 has 14 amino acids. Per the germline V gene, CDR1 is SGHTA and CDR2 is FQGNSA. Sequenced: blood. V and J are TRBV7-2 and TRBJ2-2. The sequence was collected from a human donor with ulcerative colitis or Crohn's disease, or a healthy co-twin of an affected twin (not recorded which). The CDR3 sequence: CASSWVGYPGELFF.